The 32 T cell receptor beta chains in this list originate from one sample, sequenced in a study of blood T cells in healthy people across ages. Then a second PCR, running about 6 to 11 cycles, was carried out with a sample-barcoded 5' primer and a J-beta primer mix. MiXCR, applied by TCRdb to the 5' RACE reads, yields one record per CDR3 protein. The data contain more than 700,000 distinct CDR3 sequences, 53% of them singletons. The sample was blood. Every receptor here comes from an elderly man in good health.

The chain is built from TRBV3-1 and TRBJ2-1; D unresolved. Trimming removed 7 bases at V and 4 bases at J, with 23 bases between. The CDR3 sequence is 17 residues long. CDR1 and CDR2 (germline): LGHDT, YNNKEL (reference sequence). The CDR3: CASNLPGIAAVYNEQFF. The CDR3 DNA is TGTGCCAGCAACCTTCCCGGCATAGCTGCTGTTTACAATGAGCAGTTCTTC.

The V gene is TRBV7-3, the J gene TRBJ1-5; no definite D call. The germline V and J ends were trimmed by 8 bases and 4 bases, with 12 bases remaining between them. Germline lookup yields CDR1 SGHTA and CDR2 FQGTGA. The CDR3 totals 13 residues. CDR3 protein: CASAGRPNQPQHF. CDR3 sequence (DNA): TGTGCCAGCGCCGGTAGACCTAATCAGCCCCAGCATTTT.

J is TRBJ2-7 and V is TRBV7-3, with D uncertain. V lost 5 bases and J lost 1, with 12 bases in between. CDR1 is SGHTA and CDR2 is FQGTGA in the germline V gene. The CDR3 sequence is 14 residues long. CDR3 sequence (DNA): TGTGCCAGCAGCCAATTTAAGGGATCCTACGAGCAGTACTTC. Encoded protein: CASSQFKGSYEQYF.

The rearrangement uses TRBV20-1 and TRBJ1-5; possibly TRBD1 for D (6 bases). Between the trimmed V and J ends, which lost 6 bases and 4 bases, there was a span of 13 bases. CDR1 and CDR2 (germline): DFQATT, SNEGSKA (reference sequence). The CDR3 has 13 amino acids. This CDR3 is CSAPKGGNQPQHF. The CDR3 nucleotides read TGCAGTGCACCCAAGGGGGGGAATCAGCCCCAGCATTTT.

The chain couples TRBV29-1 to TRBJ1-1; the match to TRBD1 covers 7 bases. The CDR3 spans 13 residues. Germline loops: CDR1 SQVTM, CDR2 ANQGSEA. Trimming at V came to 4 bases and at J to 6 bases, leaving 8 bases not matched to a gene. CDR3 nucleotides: TGCAGCGTTGTACAGGGGAGAGTCGCTGAAGCTTTCTTT. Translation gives CSVVQGRVAEAFF.

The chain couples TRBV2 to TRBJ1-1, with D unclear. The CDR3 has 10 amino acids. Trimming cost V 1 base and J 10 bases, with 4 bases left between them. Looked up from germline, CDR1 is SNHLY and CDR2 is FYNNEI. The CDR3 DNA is TGTGCCAGCAGTGAAGTTGTAGCTTTCTTT. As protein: CASSEVVAFF.

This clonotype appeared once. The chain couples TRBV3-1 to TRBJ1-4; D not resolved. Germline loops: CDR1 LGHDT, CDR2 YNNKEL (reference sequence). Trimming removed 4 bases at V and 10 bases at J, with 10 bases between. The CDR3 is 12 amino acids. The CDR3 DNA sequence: TGTGCCAGCAGCCCAACAGCGGGAAAACTGTTTTTT. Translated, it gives CASSPTAGKLFF.

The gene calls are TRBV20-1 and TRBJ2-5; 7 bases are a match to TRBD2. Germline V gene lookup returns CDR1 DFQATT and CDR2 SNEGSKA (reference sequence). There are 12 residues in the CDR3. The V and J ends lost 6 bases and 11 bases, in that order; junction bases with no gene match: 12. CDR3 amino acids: CSARGLRNEQYF. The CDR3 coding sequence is TGCAGTGCACGGGGACTAAGGAATGAGCAGTACTTC.

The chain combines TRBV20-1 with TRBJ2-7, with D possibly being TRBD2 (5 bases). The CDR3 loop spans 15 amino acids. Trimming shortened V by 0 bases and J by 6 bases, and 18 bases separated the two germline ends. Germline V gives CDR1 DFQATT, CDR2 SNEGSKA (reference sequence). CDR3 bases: TGCAGTGCTAGAGATATCCGGACTCCCGCCGGCGAGCAGTACTTC. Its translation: CSARDIRTPAGEQYF.

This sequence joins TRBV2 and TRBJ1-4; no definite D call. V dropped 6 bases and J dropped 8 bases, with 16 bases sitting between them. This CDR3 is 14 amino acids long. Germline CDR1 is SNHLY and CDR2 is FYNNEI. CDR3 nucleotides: TGTGCCAGCAGCCCCGGGAGCAGTCTAGAAAAACTGTTTTTT. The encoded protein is CASSPGSSLEKLFF. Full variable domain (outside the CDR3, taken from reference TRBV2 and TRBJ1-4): EPEVTQTPSHQVTQMGQEVILRCVPISNHLYFYWYRQILGQKVEFLVSFYNNEISEKSEIFDDQFSVERPDGSNFTLKIRSTKLEDSAMYFCASSPGSSLEKLFFGSGTQLSVL.

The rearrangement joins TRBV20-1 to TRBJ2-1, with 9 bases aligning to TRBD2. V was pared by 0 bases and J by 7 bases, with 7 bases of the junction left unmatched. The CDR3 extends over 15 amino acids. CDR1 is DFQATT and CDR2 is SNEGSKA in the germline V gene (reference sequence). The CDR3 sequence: CSARDPASGVNEQFF. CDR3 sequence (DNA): TGCAGTGCTAGAGATCCGGCTAGCGGGGTTAATGAGCAGTTCTTC.

Written as DNA, the CDR3 is TGCAGTGCTACCGGGCACGGGACATTGAACACTGAAGCTTTCTTT. It codes for CSATGHGTLNTEAFF. The gene calls are TRBV20-1 and TRBJ1-1; D possibly corresponds to TRBD1 (6 bases). There are 15 residues in the CDR3. The germline gives CDR1 DFQATT, CDR2 SNEGSKA (reference sequence). The V gene lost 4 bases and the J gene lost 0 bases, with 15 bases spanning the gap.

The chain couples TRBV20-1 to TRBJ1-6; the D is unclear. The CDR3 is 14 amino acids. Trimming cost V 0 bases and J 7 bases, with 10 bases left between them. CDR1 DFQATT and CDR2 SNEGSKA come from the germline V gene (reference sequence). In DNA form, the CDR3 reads TGCAGTGCTAGAGACTATCGAGGCAATTCACCCCTCCACTTT. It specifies CSARDYRGNSPLHF.

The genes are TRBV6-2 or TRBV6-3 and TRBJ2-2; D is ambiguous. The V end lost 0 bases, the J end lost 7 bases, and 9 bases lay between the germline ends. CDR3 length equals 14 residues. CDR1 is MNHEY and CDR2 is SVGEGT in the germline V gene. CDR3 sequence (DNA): TGTGCCAGCAGTTACTCGTGGACGATCGGGGAGCTGTTTTTT. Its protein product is CASSYSWTIGELFF.

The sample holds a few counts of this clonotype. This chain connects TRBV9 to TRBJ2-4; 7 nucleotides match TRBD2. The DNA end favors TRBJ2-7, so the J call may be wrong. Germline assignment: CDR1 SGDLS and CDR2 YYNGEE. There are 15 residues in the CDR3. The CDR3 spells CASSPLLASLYEQYF. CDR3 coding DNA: TGTGCCAGCAGTCCTCTACTAGCGAGCCTCTACGAGCAGTACTTC.

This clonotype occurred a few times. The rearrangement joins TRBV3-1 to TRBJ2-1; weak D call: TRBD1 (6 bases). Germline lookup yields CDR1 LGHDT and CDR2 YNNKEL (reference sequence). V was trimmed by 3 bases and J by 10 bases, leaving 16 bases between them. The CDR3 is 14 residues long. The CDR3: CASSHLNRALEQFF. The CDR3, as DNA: TGTGCCAGCAGCCATTTAAACAGGGCGCTGGAGCAGTTCTTC.

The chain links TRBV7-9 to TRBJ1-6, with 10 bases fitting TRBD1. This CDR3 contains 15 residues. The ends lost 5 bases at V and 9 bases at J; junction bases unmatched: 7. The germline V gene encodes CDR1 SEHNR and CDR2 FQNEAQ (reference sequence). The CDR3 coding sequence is TGTGCCAGCAGCCTTCCGGGACAGGGGTTTTCACCCCTCCACTTT. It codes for CASSLPGQGFSPLHF.

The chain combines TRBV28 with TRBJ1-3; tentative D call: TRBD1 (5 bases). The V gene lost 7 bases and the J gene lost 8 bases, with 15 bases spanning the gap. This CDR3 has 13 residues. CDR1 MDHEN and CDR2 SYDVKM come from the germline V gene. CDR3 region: CASIGGMGDTIYF. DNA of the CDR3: TGTGCCAGCATTGGGGGGATGGGAGACACCATATATTTT.

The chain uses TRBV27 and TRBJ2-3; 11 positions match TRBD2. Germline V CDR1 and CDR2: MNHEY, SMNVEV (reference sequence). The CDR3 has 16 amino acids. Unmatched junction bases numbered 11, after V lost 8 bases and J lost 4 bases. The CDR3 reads CASSQLLAGGPDTQYF. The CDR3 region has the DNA TGTGCCAGCTCCCAACTTCTAGCGGGAGGACCAGATACGCAGTATTTT.

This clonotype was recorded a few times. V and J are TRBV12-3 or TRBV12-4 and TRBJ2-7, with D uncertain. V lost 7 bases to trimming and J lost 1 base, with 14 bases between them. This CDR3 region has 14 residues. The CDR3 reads CASNLAGPSYEQYF. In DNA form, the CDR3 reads TGTGCCAGCAACCTGGCTGGCCCTTCCTACGAGCAGTACTTC.

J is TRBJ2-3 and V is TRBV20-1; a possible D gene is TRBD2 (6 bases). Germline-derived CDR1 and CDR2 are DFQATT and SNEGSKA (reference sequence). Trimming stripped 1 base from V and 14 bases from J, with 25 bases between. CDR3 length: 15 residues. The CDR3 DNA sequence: TGCAGTGCTAGAGTTGGAGGGGACCTCCACAGATACGCGTATTTT. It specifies CSARVGGDLHRYAYF.

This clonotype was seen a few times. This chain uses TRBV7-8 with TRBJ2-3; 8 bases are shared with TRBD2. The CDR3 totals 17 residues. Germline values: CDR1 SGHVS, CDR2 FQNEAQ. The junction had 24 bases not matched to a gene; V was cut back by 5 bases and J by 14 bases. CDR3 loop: CASSAELAALGARYAYF. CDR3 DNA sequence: TGTGCCAGCAGCGCAGAACTAGCGGCCTTAGGGGCCAGATACGCGTATTTT.

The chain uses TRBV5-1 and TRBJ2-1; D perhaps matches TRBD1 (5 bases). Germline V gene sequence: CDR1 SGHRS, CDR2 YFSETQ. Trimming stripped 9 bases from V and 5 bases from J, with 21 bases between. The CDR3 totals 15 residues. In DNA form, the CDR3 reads TGCGCCACCAAGGGGAACTCGTTCCCTGACAATGAGCAGTTCTTC. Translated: CATKGNSFPDNEQFF.

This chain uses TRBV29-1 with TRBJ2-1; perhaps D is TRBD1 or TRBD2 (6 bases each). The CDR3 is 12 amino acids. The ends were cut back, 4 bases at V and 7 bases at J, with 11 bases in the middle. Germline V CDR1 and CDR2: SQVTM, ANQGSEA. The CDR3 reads CSVGGGPNEQFF. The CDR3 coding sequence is TGCAGCGTTGGAGGGGGGCCTAATGAGCAGTTCTTC.

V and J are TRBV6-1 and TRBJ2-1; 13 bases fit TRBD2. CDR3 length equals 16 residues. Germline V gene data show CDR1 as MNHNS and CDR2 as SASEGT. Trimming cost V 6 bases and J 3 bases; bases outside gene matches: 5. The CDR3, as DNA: TGTGCCAGCAGCAGGACTAGCGGGAGCCGCTACAATGAGCAGTTCTTC. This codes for CASSRTSGSRYNEQFF.

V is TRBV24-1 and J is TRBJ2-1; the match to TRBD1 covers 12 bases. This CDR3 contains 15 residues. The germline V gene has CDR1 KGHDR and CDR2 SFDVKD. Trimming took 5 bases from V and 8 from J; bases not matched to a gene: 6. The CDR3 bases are TGTGCCACCAGTGGACTCCGGGACAGGGGGCATGAGCAGTTCTTC. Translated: CATSGLRDRGHEQFF.

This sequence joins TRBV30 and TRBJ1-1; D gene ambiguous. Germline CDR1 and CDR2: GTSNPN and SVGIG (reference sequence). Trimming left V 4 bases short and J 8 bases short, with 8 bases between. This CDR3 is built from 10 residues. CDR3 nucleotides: TGTGCCTGGATTTCAGTAGAAGCTTTCTTT. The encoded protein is CAWISVEAFF. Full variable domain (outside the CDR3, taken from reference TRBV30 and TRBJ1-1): SQTIHQWPATLVQPVGSPLSLECTVEGTSNPNLYWYRQAAGRGLQLLFYSVGIGQISSEVPQNLSASRPQDRQFILSSKKLLLSDSGFYLCAWISVEAFFGQGTRLTVV.

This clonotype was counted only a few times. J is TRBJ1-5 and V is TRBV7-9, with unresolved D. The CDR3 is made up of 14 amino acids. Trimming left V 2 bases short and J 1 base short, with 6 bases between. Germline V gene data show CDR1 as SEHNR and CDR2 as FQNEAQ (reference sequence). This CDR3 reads CASSLTESNQPQHF. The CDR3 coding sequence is TGTGCCAGCAGCTTAACAGAGAGCAATCAGCCCCAGCATTTT. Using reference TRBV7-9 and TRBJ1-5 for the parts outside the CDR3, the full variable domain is DTGVSQNPRHKITKRGQNVTFRCDPISEHNRLYWYRQTLGQGPEFLTYFQNEAQLEKSRLLSDRFSAERPKGSFSTLEIQRTEQGDSAMYLCASSLTESNQPQHFGDGTRLSIL.

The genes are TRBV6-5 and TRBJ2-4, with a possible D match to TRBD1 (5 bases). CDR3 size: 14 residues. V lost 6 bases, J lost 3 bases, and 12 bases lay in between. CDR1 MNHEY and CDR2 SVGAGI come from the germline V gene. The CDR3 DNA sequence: TGTGCCAGCAGCTCCAGGGTGTTCAAAAACATTCAGTACTTC. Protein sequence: CASSSRVFKNIQYF.

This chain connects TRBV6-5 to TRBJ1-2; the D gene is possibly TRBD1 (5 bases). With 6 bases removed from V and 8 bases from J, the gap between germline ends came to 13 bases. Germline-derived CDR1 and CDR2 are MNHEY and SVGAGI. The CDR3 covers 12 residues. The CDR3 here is CASRQESSGYTF. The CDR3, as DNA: TGTGCCAGCAGACAGGAATCGAGCGGCTACACCTTC.

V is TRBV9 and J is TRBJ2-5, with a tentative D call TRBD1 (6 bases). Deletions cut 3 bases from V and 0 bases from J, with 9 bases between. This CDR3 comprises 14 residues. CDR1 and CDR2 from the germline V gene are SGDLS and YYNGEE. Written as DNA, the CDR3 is TGTGCCAGCAGCGAAACAGGGCACCAAGAGACCCAGTACTTC. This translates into CASSETGHQETQYF.

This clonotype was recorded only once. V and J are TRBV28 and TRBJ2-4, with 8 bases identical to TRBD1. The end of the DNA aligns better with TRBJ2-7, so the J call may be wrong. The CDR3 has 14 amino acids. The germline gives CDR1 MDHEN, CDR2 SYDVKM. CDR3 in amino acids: CASSRPQGAYEQYF. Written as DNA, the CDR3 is TGTGCCAGCAGCCGCCCCCAGGGGGCGTACGAGCAGTACTTC.